This T cell receptor beta chain was identified in a study of response to subunit inactivated influenza vaccine. General study points: It was the authors' suggestion that each seasonal influenza vaccination recruits few new T cells.

Germline loops: CDR1 SGHTA, CDR2 FQGTGA. CDR3 length: 15 amino acids. V trimming: 5 bases; J trimming: 5 bases; junction bases outside the gene matches: 10. This clonotype was picked up a small number of times. Its matching antigen is unknown. TCRdb analysed the RT-PCR reads with MiXCR anew, one entry per CDR3 protein. The sample lists more than 400,000 distinct CDR3 sequences; more than 7% were seen once. This receptor was obtained from a man between 50 and 69 years old who received an inactivated influenza vaccine. The sample was PBMCs from blood, taken roughly 24 months after vaccination. The V gene is TRBV7-3, the J gene TRBJ2-5; TRBD2 agrees at 8 bases. The CDR3 loop is CASSISGIGGETQYF. DNA of the CDR3: TGTGCCAGCAGCATTAGCGGGATAGGCGGGGAGACCCAGTACTTC.